This record covers a single T cell receptor (beta chain). The data were obtained in a study of blood T cell repertoires in COVID-19. The length of the CDR3 is 14 residues. The V and J ends lost 9 bases and 2 bases, in that order; junction bases with no gene match: 9. Germline V gives CDR1 MNHEY, CDR2 SVGAGI. Profiled with immunoSEQ multiplex PCR; TCRdb holds only in-frame clones, not every one. Of 30,000 to 40,000 clones in the sample, approximately 85% were seen once. The origin of this receptor is a man aged 60 to 69 with active or convalescent COVID-19. The specimen sequenced was peripheral blood. The V and J genes are TRBV6-5 and TRBJ1-2, with 7 nucleotides matching TRBD1. The CDR3 region is CASYRQGRNYGYTF. The CDR3 coding sequence is TGTGCCAGTTACCGACAGGGTCGAAACTATGGCTACACCTTC.